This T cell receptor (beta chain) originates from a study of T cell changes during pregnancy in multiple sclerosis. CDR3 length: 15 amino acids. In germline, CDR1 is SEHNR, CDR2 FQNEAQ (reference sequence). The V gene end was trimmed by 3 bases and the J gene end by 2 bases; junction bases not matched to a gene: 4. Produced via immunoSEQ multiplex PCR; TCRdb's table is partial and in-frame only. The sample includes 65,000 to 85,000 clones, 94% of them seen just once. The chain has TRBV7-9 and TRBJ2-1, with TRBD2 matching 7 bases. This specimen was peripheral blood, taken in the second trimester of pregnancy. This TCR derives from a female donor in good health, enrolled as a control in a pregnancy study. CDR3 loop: CASSFISGTYNEQFF. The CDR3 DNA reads TGTGCCAGCAGCTTTATAAGCGGGACCTACAATGAGCAGTTCTTC.